The rows below give T cell receptor beta chains drawn from one sample of a study of PD-1 blockade in classical Hodgkin lymphoma. The method was immunoSEQ multiplex PCR; TCRdb's version includes in-frame clones alone and lacks a portion of them. The sample lists about 35,000 clones, approximately 90% occurring once. The sample was CD4+ T cells from blood, taken at baseline. The receptors derive from a human donor with classical Hodgkin lymphoma. Both conserved end residues are part of each CDR3. Each record gives: clone size, D gene, V gene, J gene, CDR3 protein, CDR3 DNA. A D gene is named only where the DNA matches it firmly. Clone size appears in some rows only: once, few, many, or a class for an expanded clone.

clone size: .; D gene: .; V gene: TRBV19; J gene: TRBJ2-3; CDR3 protein: CASSWQGTDTQYF; CDR3 DNA: TGTGCCAGTAGTTGGCAGGGCACAGATACGCAGTATTTT
clone size: .; D gene: .; V gene: TRBV7-2; J gene: TRBJ1-1; CDR3 protein: CASSLGGAGTMKAFF; CDR3 DNA: TGTGCCAGCAGCTTAGGGGGGGCAGGGACCATGAAAGCTTTCTTT
clone size: .; D gene: TRBD1; V gene: TRBV29-1; J gene: TRBJ2-2; CDR3 protein: CSVDRGNTGELFF; CDR3 DNA: TGCAGCGTCGACAGGGGGAACACCGGGGAGCTGTTTTTT
clone size: .; D gene: .; V gene: TRBV18; J gene: TRBJ2-7; CDR3 protein: CASSPGTGDEQYF; CDR3 DNA: TGTGCCAGCTCACCCGGGACCGGCGACGAGCAGTACTTC
clone size: .; D gene: TRBD1; V gene: TRBV9; J gene: TRBJ1-5; CDR3 protein: CASSVGGQGRQPQHF; CDR3 DNA: TGTGCCAGCAGCGTAGGGGGACAGGGGCGTCAGCCCCAGCATTTT
clone size: .; D gene: TRBD2; V gene: TRBV30; J gene: TRBJ2-1; CDR3 protein: CAWSRGPGLGPNEQFF; CDR3 DNA: TGTGCCTGGAGTCGCGGCCCGGGACTAGGCCCCAATGAGCAGTTCTTC
clone size: once; D gene: .; V gene: TRBV10-2; J gene: TRBJ1-1; CDR3 protein: CASAGQQKGMDTEAFF; CDR3 DNA: TGCGCCAGCGCGGGACAACAGAAGGGCATGGACACTGAAGCTTTCTTT
clone size: .; D gene: .; V gene: TRBV29-1; J gene: TRBJ2-3; CDR3 protein: CSARTSTDTQYF; CDR3 DNA: TGCAGCGCGCGTACTAGCACAGATACGCAGTATTTT
clone size: .; D gene: .; V gene: TRBV28; J gene: TRBJ1-4; CDR3 protein: CASHESTNEKLFF; CDR3 DNA: TGTGCCAGCCATGAATCAACTAATGAAAAACTGTTTTTT
clone size: .; D gene: .; V gene: TRBV10-2; J gene: TRBJ2-7; CDR3 protein: CASNPRGLRYEQYF; CDR3 DNA: TGCGCCAGCAACCCCCGAGGACTCCGCTACGAGCAGTACTTC
clone size: .; D gene: .; V gene: TRBV5-4; J gene: TRBJ2-5; CDR3 protein: CASSLEGTREETQYF; CDR3 DNA: TGTGCCAGCAGCTTGGAAGGTACTCGGGAAGAGACCCAGTACTTC
clone size: few; D gene: .; V gene: TRBV2; J gene: TRBJ2-7; CDR3 protein: CASSVDSFYEQYF; CDR3 DNA: TGTGCCAGCAGCGTGGACAGTTTCTACGAGCAGTACTTC
clone size: .; D gene: TRBD2; V gene: TRBV25-1; J gene: TRBJ2-1; CDR3 protein: CASVSGTSGSGAYNEQFF; CDR3 DNA: TGTGCCAGCGTCTCCGGGACTAGCGGGAGTGGGGCCTACAATGAGCAGTTCTTC
clone size: .; D gene: .; V gene: TRBV6-1; J gene: TRBJ2-7; CDR3 protein: CASRTTVYEQYF; CDR3 DNA: TGTGCCAGCAGGACCACAGTCTACGAGCAGTACTTC
clone size: .; D gene: .; V gene: TRBV5-6; J gene: TRBJ1-1; CDR3 protein: CASSLGVGAEAFF; CDR3 DNA: TGTGCCAGCAGCTTGGGGGTAGGGGCTGAAGCTTTCTTT
clone size: .; D gene: TRBD2; V gene: TRBV5-4; J gene: TRBJ2-1; CDR3 protein: CASSLELAGHFNEQFF; CDR3 DNA: TGTGCCAGCAGCTTGGAACTAGCGGGCCACTTCAATGAGCAGTTCTTC
clone size: .; D gene: .; V gene: TRBV7-9; J gene: TRBJ2-5; CDR3 protein: CASSFQGVETQYF; CDR3 DNA: TGTGCCAGCAGCTTCCAGGGAGTTGAGACCCAGTACTTC
clone size: .; D gene: .; V gene: TRBV30; J gene: TRBJ1-4; CDR3 protein: CAWSVAGVANEKLFF; CDR3 DNA: TGTGCCTGGAGTGTAGCAGGGGTGGCTAATGAAAAACTGTTTTTT
clone size: .; D gene: .; V gene: TRBV6-6; J gene: TRBJ1-2; CDR3 protein: CASSYFGMDYGYTF; CDR3 DNA: TGTGCCAGCAGTTACTTTGGTATGGACTATGGCTACACCTTC
clone size: .; D gene: TRBD1; V gene: TRBV7-6; J gene: TRBJ2-7; CDR3 protein: CASSRRGRDEQYF; CDR3 DNA: TGTGCCAGCAGCCGCAGGGGGCGCGACGAGCAGTACTTC
clone size: .; D gene: .; V gene: TRBV19; J gene: TRBJ2-4; CDR3 protein: CASSTPGLENIQYF; CDR3 DNA: TGTGCCAGTAGTACCCCGGGACTTGAAAACATTCAGTACTTC
clone size: .; D gene: .; V gene: TRBV30; J gene: TRBJ1-3; CDR3 protein: CAWSVHRAGNTIYF; CDR3 DNA: TGTGCCTGGAGTGTACACAGGGCTGGAAACACCATATATTTT
clone size: .; D gene: .; V gene: TRBV7-9; J gene: TRBJ2-2; CDR3 protein: CASRSQGITGELFF; CDR3 DNA: TGTGCCAGCAGGTCACAGGGAATCACCGGGGAGCTGTTTTTT
clone size: .; D gene: .; V gene: TRBV6-1; J gene: TRBJ1-1; CDR3 protein: CASSGSEAFF; CDR3 DNA: TGTGCCAGCAGTGGAAGTGAAGCTTTCTTT
clone size: .; D gene: TRBD1; V gene: TRBV30; J gene: TRBJ1-2; CDR3 protein: CAWGSLVRQGGYYYGYTF; CDR3 DNA: TGTGCCTGGGGAAGTTTAGTCAGACAGGGAGGTTACTACTATGGCTACACCTTC
clone size: few; D gene: .; V gene: TRBV5-1; J gene: TRBJ2-5; CDR3 protein: CASSLEAGTQYF; CDR3 DNA: TGCGCCAGCAGCTTGGAGGCTGGGACCCAGTACTTC
clone size: few; D gene: .; V gene: TRBV10-2; J gene: TRBJ1-2; CDR3 protein: CASREGSYGYTF; CDR3 DNA: TGCGCCAGCAGGGAGGGCTCCTATGGCTACACCTTC
clone size: .; D gene: TRBD1; V gene: TRBV6-5; J gene: TRBJ1-5; CDR3 protein: CASSYSRTGGQPQHF; CDR3 DNA: TGTGCCAGCAGTTACTCGAGGACAGGGGGCCAGCCCCAGCATTTT
clone size: .; D gene: .; V gene: TRBV29-1; J gene: TRBJ2-3; CDR3 protein: CSVDSGATDTQYF; CDR3 DNA: TGCAGCGTTGACTCGGGAGCCACAGATACGCAGTATTTT
clone size: .; D gene: .; V gene: TRBV23-1; J gene: TRBJ2-4; CDR3 protein: CATQWGVIQYF; CDR3 DNA: TGCGCCACTCAATGGGGGGTCATTCAGTACTTC
clone size: .; D gene: .; V gene: TRBV28; J gene: TRBJ2-3; CDR3 protein: CASSFAPPRADTQYF; CDR3 DNA: TGTGCCAGCAGTTTTGCTCCCCCCCGTGCAGATACGCAGTATTTT
clone size: .; D gene: TRBD1; V gene: TRBV6-4; J gene: TRBJ2-3; CDR3 protein: CASSLTSGTGGRTDTQYF; CDR3 DNA: TGTGCCAGCAGCTTAACGTCCGGGACAGGGGGCAGAACAGATACGCAGTATTTT
clone size: .; D gene: TRBD1; V gene: TRBV7-9; J gene: TRBJ1-1; CDR3 protein: CASSPVGDRGKGTEAFF; CDR3 DNA: TGTGCCAGCAGCCCCGTCGGGGACAGGGGTAAGGGCACTGAAGCTTTCTTT
clone size: .; D gene: .; V gene: TRBV18; J gene: TRBJ2-7; CDR3 protein: CASSSAQGINEQYF; CDR3 DNA: TGTGCCAGCTCTTCCGCGCAAGGGATAAACGAGCAGTACTTC
clone size: few; D gene: .; V gene: TRBV2; J gene: TRBJ1-4; CDR3 protein: CASRRITTNEKLFF; CDR3 DNA: TGTGCCAGCAGGAGGATCACAACTAATGAAAAACTGTTTTTT
clone size: once; D gene: .; V gene: TRBV5-1; J gene: TRBJ2-3; CDR3 protein: CASSLIPGSTDTQYF; CDR3 DNA: TGCGCCAGCAGCTTGATACCAGGTAGCACAGATACGCAGTATTTT
clone size: .; D gene: .; V gene: TRBV9; J gene: TRBJ1-3; CDR3 protein: CASSTRGMGQGPSSGNTIYF; CDR3 DNA: TGTGCCAGCAGCACCCGAGGGATGGGGCAGGGCCCCAGCTCTGGAAACACCATATATTTT
clone size: few; D gene: .; V gene: TRBV5-1; J gene: TRBJ2-2; CDR3 protein: CASSLVRGGELFF; CDR3 DNA: TGCGCCAGCAGCTTAGTTCGGGGCGGGGAGCTGTTTTTT
clone size: .; D gene: .; V gene: TRBV5-1; J gene: TRBJ1-2; CDR3 protein: CASSSGTYGYTF; CDR3 DNA: TGCGCCAGCAGCTCCGGGACCTATGGCTACACCTTC
clone size: .; D gene: .; V gene: TRBV27; J gene: TRBJ2-6; CDR3 protein: CASSAYFSYLNSGANVLTF; CDR3 DNA: TGTGCCAGCAGTGCCTATTTTTCCTACCTAAACTCTGGGGCCAACGTCCTGACTTTC
clone size: few; D gene: .; V gene: TRBV6-5; J gene: TRBJ2-7; CDR3 protein: CASSYRPGDYEQYF; CDR3 DNA: TGTGCCAGCAGTTACCGCCCGGGAGACTACGAGCAGTACTTC
clone size: once; D gene: .; V gene: TRBV5-8; J gene: TRBJ2-1; CDR3 protein: CASSLMQTSSSYNEQFF; CDR3 DNA: TGTGCCAGCAGCTTGATGCAGACTTCGAGCTCCTACAATGAGCAGTTCTTC
clone size: .; D gene: .; V gene: TRBV2; J gene: TRBJ2-3; CDR3 protein: CASRDPGVDTQYF; CDR3 DNA: TGTGCCAGCCGGGACCCCGGGGTTGATACGCAGTATTTT
clone size: .; D gene: .; V gene: TRBV7-8; J gene: TRBJ2-4; CDR3 protein: CASSPRGRLENIQYF; CDR3 DNA: TGTGCCAGCAGCCCTCGAGGGCGCCTCGAAAACATTCAGTACTTC
clone size: .; D gene: .; V gene: TRBV9; J gene: TRBJ2-3; CDR3 protein: CASSVRAGLSSTDTQYF; CDR3 DNA: TGTGCCAGCAGCGTTCGGGCGGGGCTTTCTAGCACAGATACGCAGTATTTT